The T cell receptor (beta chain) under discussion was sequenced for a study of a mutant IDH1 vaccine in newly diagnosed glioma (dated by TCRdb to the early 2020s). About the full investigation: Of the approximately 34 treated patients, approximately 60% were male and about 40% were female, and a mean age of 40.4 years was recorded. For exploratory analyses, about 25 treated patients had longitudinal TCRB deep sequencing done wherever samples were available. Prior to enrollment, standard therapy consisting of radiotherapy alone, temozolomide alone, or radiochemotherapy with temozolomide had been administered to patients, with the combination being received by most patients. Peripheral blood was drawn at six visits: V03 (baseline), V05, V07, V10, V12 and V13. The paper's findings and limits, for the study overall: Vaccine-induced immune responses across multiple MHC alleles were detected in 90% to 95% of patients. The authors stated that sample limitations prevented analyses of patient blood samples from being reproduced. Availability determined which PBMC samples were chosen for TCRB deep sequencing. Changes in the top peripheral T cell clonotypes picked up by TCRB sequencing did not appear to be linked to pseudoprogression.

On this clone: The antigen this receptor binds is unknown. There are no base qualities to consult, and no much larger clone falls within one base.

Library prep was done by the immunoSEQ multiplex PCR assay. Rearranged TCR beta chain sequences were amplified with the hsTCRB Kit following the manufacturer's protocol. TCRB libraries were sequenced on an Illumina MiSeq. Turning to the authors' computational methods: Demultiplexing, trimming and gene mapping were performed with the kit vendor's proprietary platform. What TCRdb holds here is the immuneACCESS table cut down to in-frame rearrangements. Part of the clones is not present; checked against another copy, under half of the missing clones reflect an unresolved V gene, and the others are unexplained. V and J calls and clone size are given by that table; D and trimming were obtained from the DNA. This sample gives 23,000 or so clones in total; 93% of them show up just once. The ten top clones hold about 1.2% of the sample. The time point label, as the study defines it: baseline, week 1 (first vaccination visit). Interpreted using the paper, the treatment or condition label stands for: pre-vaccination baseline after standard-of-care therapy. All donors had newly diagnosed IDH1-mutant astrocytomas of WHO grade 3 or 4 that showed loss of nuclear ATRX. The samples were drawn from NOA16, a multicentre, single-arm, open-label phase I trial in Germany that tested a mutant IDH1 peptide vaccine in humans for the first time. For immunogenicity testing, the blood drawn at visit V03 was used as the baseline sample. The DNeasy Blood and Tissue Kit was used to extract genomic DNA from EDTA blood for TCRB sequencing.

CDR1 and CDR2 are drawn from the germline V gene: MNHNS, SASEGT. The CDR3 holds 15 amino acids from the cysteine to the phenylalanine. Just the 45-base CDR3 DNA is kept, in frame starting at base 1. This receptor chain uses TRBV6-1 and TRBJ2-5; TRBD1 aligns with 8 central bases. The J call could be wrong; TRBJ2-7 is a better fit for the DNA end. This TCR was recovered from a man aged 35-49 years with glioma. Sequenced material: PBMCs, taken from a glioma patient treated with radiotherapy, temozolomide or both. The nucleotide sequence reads TGTGCCAGCAGTGAGGGACAGGCGGCTCCCTACGAGCAGTACTTC. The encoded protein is CASSEGQAAPYEQYF.